This T cell receptor beta chain was sequenced for a study of shared clonotypes between healthy human individuals. Healthy and HIV-negative, the adult donors had no recent acute infections or vaccinations. The donors were all Caucasian adults (living in Nashville, Tennessee). The repertoire was sequenced with immunoSEQ multiplex PCR; TCRdb's copy has only in-frame clones and lacks some. The profile shows millions of clones, around nine tenths of them singletons. Regarding this clone: Its matching antigen is unknown. The sample holds other DNA sequences that translate to the same CDR3.

Study-level results: Sharing across four donors was highest in naive CD4 (approximately 5%) and lowest in memory CD8 (approximately 0.4%). Estimated clonotype richness was generally higher in naive than memory subsets.

Looked up from germline, CDR1 is DFQATT and CDR2 is SNEGSKA (reference sequence). The CDR3 totals 11 residues. The V gene lost 6 bases and the J gene lost 4 bases, with 9 bases spanning the gap. The sequence was collected from a man between 18 and 29 years old in good health. Sequencing input: naive CD4+ T cells sorted from blood. Subset reported: CD45RA+ positively selected. This chain connects TRBV20-1 to TRBJ2-5; D tentatively reads TRBD1 or TRBD2 (5 bases each). In nucleotides, the CDR3 is TGCAGTGCCGGGGCAGGAGAGACCCAGTACTTC. This gives the protein CSAGAGETQYF.